The clone carrying this TCR beta chain was observed at least ten times. The CDR3 is 11 residues long. V gave up 5 bases and J gave up 8 bases, with 7 bases separating them. The entry originates in a study of identical twins. One entry per CDR3 protein, called by TCRdb with MiXCR from the 5' RACE reads. Among about 900,000 distinct CDR3 sequences listed, 9% to 15% were seen once. These data were likewise used in another study, on yellow fever vaccine responses in identical twins.

The chain employs TRBV12-3 or TRBV12-4 and TRBJ2-1; D is possibly TRBD1 or TRBD2 (6 bases each). This sequence originates from a woman between 18 and 29 years old in good health. Sequencing was carried out using PBMCs. The CDR3 nucleotides read TGTGCCAGCAGTAGGGGGGATGAGCAGTTCTTC. Its protein product is CASSRGDEQFF.